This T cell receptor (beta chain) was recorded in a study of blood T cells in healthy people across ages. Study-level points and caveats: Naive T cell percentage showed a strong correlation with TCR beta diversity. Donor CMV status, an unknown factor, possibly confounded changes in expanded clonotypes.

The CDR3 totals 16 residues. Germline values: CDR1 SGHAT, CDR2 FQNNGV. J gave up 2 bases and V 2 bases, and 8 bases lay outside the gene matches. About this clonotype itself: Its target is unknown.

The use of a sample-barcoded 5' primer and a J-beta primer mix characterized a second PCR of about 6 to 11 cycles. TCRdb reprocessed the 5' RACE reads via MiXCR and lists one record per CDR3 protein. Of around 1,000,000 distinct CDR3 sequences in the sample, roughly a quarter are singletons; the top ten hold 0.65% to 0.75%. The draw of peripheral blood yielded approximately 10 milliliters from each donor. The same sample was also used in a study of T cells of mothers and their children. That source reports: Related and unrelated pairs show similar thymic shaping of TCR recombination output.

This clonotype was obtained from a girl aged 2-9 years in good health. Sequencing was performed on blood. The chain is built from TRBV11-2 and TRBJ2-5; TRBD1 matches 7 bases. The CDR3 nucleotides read TGTGCCAGCAGCTTACCCGACAGGGTAGGGCAAGAGACCCAGTACTTC. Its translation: CASSLPDRVGQETQYF.